The present T cell receptor (beta chain) was sequenced within a study of blood T cells in healthy people across ages (dated by TCRdb to 2015 to 2017). About the study as a whole: In model experiments, roughly one uniquely barcoded TCR beta cDNA molecule per two T cells was captured by template switching. To avoid experimental bias, donors of different ages were randomly spread across the sequencing lanes. The study measured age-related changes in TCR beta repertoire diversity using deep sequencing normalized with unique cDNA molecular identifiers. The donors were divided into four age groups: young (average around 15 years), middle-aged (over 35), aged (62) and long-lived (about 90). Two additional independent replicas of 1 million unique cDNA reads from the same blood draw were analyzed for two donors (one aged 18 to 29 and one aged 80 or older).

General study outcomes and caveats: Compared with the aged group, the long-lived group had more naive CD4+ T cells, fewer expanded clones and increased TCR diversity, a pattern suggesting age selection. Observed TCR beta diversity per million T cells fell roughly linearly with age, and a significant reduction was already apparent by age roughly 40. Because donor CMV infection status was unknown, age-related changes in expanded clonotypes were potentially confounded. There was a strong correlation between observed TCR beta diversity and the percentage of naive T cells measured by flow cytometry. Bulk unsorted PBMC profiling prevented conclusive comparison of naive and antigen-experienced compartments. Total diversity estimates from one million sequenced T cells were considered lower bounds and underestimates.

Libraries were built with 5' RACE. Reads for this sample came from an Illumina HiSeq 2500. A second PCR of about 6 to 12 cycles was run with a J-beta primer mix and a sample-barcoded 5' primer. A unique molecular identifier was introduced onto each TCR beta cDNA molecule by a template-switch 5' adaptor carrying 12 random nucleotides. Each sample yielded at least 2.5 million CDR3-containing paired-end reads. First-strand cDNA synthesis was performed from all RNA using the Mint cDNA synthesis kit, with priming by a TRBC-specific oligonucleotide. Following uracil-DNA glycosylase treatment, all cDNA underwent a first 18-cycle PCR with the universal primers M1SS and BC2_uni_R. Per the original workflow: For normalization, 1 million high-quality reads were randomly selected from each sample, with every read carrying a distinct molecular identifier. Instead of being binned into consensus sequences, reads that shared molecular identifiers were thrown out. CDR3 identification, clonotype clustering and error correction used MiTCR with a Q25 quality threshold and the strictest error-elimination algorithm. Lower-bound total TCR beta diversity was estimated with a nonparametric unseen species model using Euler transformation. Starting from the raw public reads, TCRdb applied fastp trimming at Q25, assembled clones with MiXCR and retained in-frame beta chains. Entries are consolidated by CDR3 protein sequence, retaining the most common genes and DNA. The V and J calls and clone size come from TCRdb's table, not from the authors' own analysis. The sample table holds 1.5 million to 2 million distinct CDR3 sequences, of which about 50% were seen once. The ten top clones hold roughly 2.1% of the sample.

Trimming accounts for 1 base at V and 3 bases at J, while the number of junction bases matched to no gene is 11. The germline V gene specifies KGHDR as CDR1 and SFDVKD as CDR2. The CDR3 sequence holds 18 residues, the cysteine and phenylalanine included. Only the CDR3 part of the read is kept: 54 bases, read in frame from the first base. For this clonotype: It lacks a known antigen. Base qualities are missing; no much larger clone stands one base away.

Systemically healthy Caucasian individuals from Russia, approximately 39 in total and aged roughly 6 to 100 years, were included as donors. Each donor gave 8 to 10 milliliters of peripheral blood, drawn into EDTA-treated Vacutainer tubes. Ficoll-Paque density-gradient centrifugation was used to isolate PBMCs, with at least 6.5 million per sample. Trizol reagent was used to extract total RNA from the PBMCs, yielding at least 5 micrograms per sample. For every donor, flow cytometry on a PBMC aliquot measured the percentage of naive CD45RAhigh/CD27high T cells. Source material: blood. In this chain, TRBV24-1 is recombined with TRBJ2-1; 7 bases in the junction line up with TRBD1. The sequence came from a middle-aged woman in good health. The CDR3 region reads CATSDFHTGTAYYNEQFF. The nucleotide sequence is given as TGTGCCACCAGTGATTTCCATACCGGGACAGCGTACTACAATGAGCAGTTCTTC.